Below, 27 T cell receptor beta chains from the same sample are listed, as sequenced in a study of shared clonotypes between healthy human individuals. The method was immunoSEQ multiplex PCR; TCRdb's version includes in-frame clones alone and lacks a portion of them. The sample lists about 2.5 million clones, around 93% occurring once. Source material: naive CD4+ T cells from PBMCs. Subset described: CD45RA+ positively selected. The origin of the receptors is a man younger than 35 in good health. Some clones in this sample may be carry-over from other donors' samples.

The chain carries TRBV7-6 and TRBJ1-2, with a tentative D call TRBD1 (5 bases). The germline V and J ends were trimmed by 2 bases and 6 bases, with 13 bases remaining between them. The CDR3 loop spans 14 amino acids. Looked up from germline, CDR1 is SGHVS and CDR2 is FNYEAQ. DNA of the CDR3: TGTGCCAGCAGCTTATTCCCGGGGGATCATGGCTACACCTTC. This translates into CASSLFPGDHGYTF.

The chain combines TRBV28 with TRBJ2-7; D call uncertain. Germline lookup yields CDR1 MDHEN and CDR2 SYDVKM. This CDR3 is 14 amino acids long. Trimming pared 4 bases from V and 6 bases from J, leaving 16 bases between. The DNA for the CDR3 is TGTGCCAGCAGTTCTGGTGGGTCTCTTACCGAGCAGTACTTC. It specifies CASSSGGSLTEQYF.

This clone was recorded once. This chain connects TRBV12-5 to TRBJ2-5; 9 bases line up with TRBD1. Looked up from germline, CDR1 is LGHNT and CDR2 is FRNRAP. The CDR3 loop spans 14 amino acids. V was pared by 4 bases and J by 2 bases, with 2 bases of the junction left unmatched. CDR3 loop: CASGSGTGQETQYF. CDR3 nucleotides: TGTGCTAGTGGTTCAGGGACAGGGCAAGAGACCCAGTACTTC. Full variable domain (outside the CDR3, taken from reference TRBV12-5 and TRBJ2-5): DARVTQTPRHKVTEMGQEVTMRCQPILGHNTVFWYRQTMMQGLELLAYFRNRAPLDDSGMPKDRFSAEMPDATLATLKIQPSEPRDSAVYFCASGSGTGQETQYFGPGTRLLVL.

The V gene is TRBV30, the J gene TRBJ2-7, with 9 bases aligning to TRBD2. From germline, CDR1 is GTSNPN and CDR2 SVGIG (reference sequence). V gave up 3 bases and J gave up 4 bases; unmatched junction bases: 7. The CDR3 length is 14 residues. CDR3 sequence reads: CAWSRLSGSYEQYF. In DNA form, the CDR3 reads TGTGCCTGGAGCCGACTTAGCGGGAGTTACGAGCAGTACTTC.

The gene calls are TRBV7-9 and TRBJ1-1; 8 positions match TRBD1. Germline V CDR1 and CDR2: SEHNR, FQNEAQ (reference sequence). CDR3 length: 13 residues. Trimming removed 9 bases from V and 6 bases from J; junction bases left unmatched: 9. As DNA, the CDR3 is TGTGCCAGTCGAGGGACAGGCACCTCTGAAGCTTTCTTT. This encodes CASRGTGTSEAFF. The full variable domain, its missing parts supplied by reference TRBV7-9 and TRBJ1-1, is DTGVSQNPRHKITKRGQNVTFRCDPISEHNRLYWYRQTLGQGPEFLTYFQNEAQLEKSRLLSDRFSAERPKGSFSTLEIQRTEQGDSAMYLCASRGTGTSEAFFGQGTRLTVV.

J is TRBJ1-3 and V is TRBV28, with D perhaps matching TRBD1 (6 bases). Germline V lookup: CDR1 MDHEN, CDR2 SYDVKM. V was trimmed by 6 bases and J by 4 bases, leaving 13 bases between them. The CDR3 is 14 amino acids. The CDR3 spells CASSMYRAGNTIYF. As DNA, the CDR3 is TGTGCCAGCAGCATGTACAGGGCGGGAAACACCATATATTTT.

V and J are TRBV7-2 and TRBJ2-7, with D maybe TRBD1 (5 bases). This CDR3 contains 13 residues. V gave up 1 base and J gave up 9 bases, with 13 bases separating them. Germline CDR1 reads SGHTA; CDR2 reads FQGNSA. CDR3 bases: TGTGCCAGCAGCTTAGGGGCAGGGAAGTGGCAGTACTTC. Translated, it gives CASSLGAGKWQYF.

The CDR3 loop reads CASTVGLAGTGAQYF. The CDR3 region has the DNA TGCGCCAGCACCGTGGGACTTGCGGGGACGGGCGCCCAGTACTTC. The chain has TRBV5-1 and TRBJ2-5, with D possibly TRBD2 on 6 matching bases. The V gene lost 6 bases and the J gene lost 9 bases, with 24 bases spanning the gap. Germline V gene lookup returns CDR1 SGHRS and CDR2 YFSETQ. This CDR3 spans 15 amino acids.

The chain uses TRBV9 and TRBJ2-2, with D perhaps TRBD1 (5 bases). The V gene lost 4 bases and the J gene lost 2 bases, with 9 bases spanning the gap. Looked up from germline, CDR1 is SGDLS and CDR2 is YYNGEE. There are 14 residues in the CDR3. CDR3 sequence: CASSLTVNTGELFF. DNA of the CDR3: TGTGCCAGCAGCTTGACAGTCAACACCGGGGAGCTGTTTTTT.

This chain links TRBV25-1 with TRBJ2-1, with 8 bases identical to TRBD2. V was clipped by 2 bases and J by 6 bases; unmatched bases: 6. The CDR3 sequence is 15 residues long. Germline CDR1 MGHDK, CDR2 SYGVNS. The CDR3 DNA reads as TGTGCCAGCAGTGAACCGGGACTAGGCACCAATGAGCAGTTCTTC. Protein sequence: CASSEPGLGTNEQFF.

DNA for the CDR3: TGTGCCAGCAGTCTCGCCCCGGGAGGAGAGACTGAAGCTTTCTTT. Translation: CASSLAPGGETEAFF. V and J are TRBV28 and TRBJ1-1; D not resolved. V lost 5 bases and J lost 5, with 18 bases in between. This CDR3 spans 15 amino acids. Germline V gene lookup returns CDR1 MDHEN and CDR2 SYDVKM.

Regarding this clone: Within the sample, other DNA sequences also encode this same CDR3. V usage is TRBV18 and J usage is TRBJ2-7; TRBD1 matches 9 bases. Germline V gene data show CDR1 as KGHSH and CDR2 as LQKENI. CDR3 length equals 14 residues. V shed 3 bases and J 2 bases; nucleotides not matched to a gene: 2. CDR3 in DNA: TGTGCCAGCTCACCGGGACAGGGTGCCTACGAGCAGTACTTC. This sequence encodes CASSPGQGAYEQYF.

The rearrangement joins TRBV30 to TRBJ2-5; possibly TRBD2 for D (6 bases). The CDR3 has 15 residues. The ends were cut back, 4 bases at V and 6 bases at J, with 21 bases in the middle. Germline lookup yields CDR1 GTSNPN and CDR2 SVGIG (reference sequence). The CDR3 protein is CAWTLGGTSGKTQYF. In DNA, the CDR3 is TGTGCCTGGACCCTTGGAGGGACCTCCGGGAAGACCCAGTACTTC.

This rearrangement joins TRBV18 to TRBJ2-7; the D is unclear. The V end lost 2 bases, the J end lost 0 bases, and 8 bases lay between the germline ends. Per germline, CDR1 KGHSH and CDR2 LQKENI. This CDR3 region has 14 residues. The chain's CDR3 is CASSPGEVSYEQYF. The CDR3 DNA follows: TGTGCCAGCTCACCAGGAGAAGTCTCCTACGAGCAGTACTTC. Full variable domain (outside the CDR3, taken from reference TRBV18 and TRBJ2-7): NAGVMQNPRHLVRRRGQEARLRCSPMKGHSHVYWYRQLPEEGLKFMVYLQKENIIDESGMPKERFSAEFPKEGPSILRIQQVVRGDSAAYFCASSPGEVSYEQYFGPGTRLTVT.

J is TRBJ2-5 and V is TRBV7-8, with TRBD1 as a possible D gene (5 bases). The DNA end is a closer match to TRBJ2-7, so the J assignment may be wrong. In germline, CDR1 is SGHVS, CDR2 FQNEAQ. The CDR3 spans 14 residues. The CDR3 sequence: CASSLVDNSYEQYF. The CDR3 bases are TGTGCCAGCAGCTTAGTGGACAACTCCTACGAGCAGTACTTC.

This chain links TRBV6-1 with TRBJ2-1; D uncertain. This CDR3 region has 12 residues. CDR1 is MNHNS, CDR2 SASEGT, per germline. Trimming stripped 7 bases from V and 7 bases from J, with 11 bases between. The CDR3 DNA reads TGTGCCAGCACAGCAGTTAGGAATGAGCAGTTCTTC. It encodes CASTAVRNEQFF.

V and J are TRBV7-3 and TRBJ2-3, with 8 positions matching TRBD2. Looked up from germline, CDR1 is SGHTA and CDR2 is FQGTGA. J lost 2 bases, V lost 5 bases, and 9 bases had no gene match. This CDR3 spans 16 amino acids. The CDR3 nucleotides read TGTGCCAGCAGCCGTTTAGCGGGAAACCCCACAGATACGCAGTATTTT. Its protein product is CASSRLAGNPTDTQYF.

The rearrangement joins TRBV6-1 to TRBJ2-1, with TRBD1 identical over 8 bases. The CDR3 runs to 15 residues. Trimming removed 7 bases from V and 4 bases from J; junction bases left unmatched: 9. Per the germline V gene, CDR1 is MNHNS and CDR2 is SASEGT. CDR3 coding DNA: TGTGCCAGCAAATTAGCCGGGACAGGTTACAATGAGCAGTTCTTC. Protein sequence: CASKLAGTGYNEQFF.

V is TRBV7-6 and J is TRBJ2-5; 8 bases match TRBD1. J was trimmed by 8 bases and V by 5 bases; bases with no gene match: 10. CDR1 SGHVS and CDR2 FNYEAQ come from the germline V gene. This CDR3 has 14 amino acids. CDR3 sequence reads: CASSPGGSGATQYF. The CDR3 coding sequence is TGTGCCAGCAGCCCAGGGGGCTCGGGCGCCACCCAGTACTTC.

The CDR3, as DNA: TGTGCCTGGAGTAATGTCCATGGTGGCTACACCTTC. It encodes CAWSNVHGGYTF. The chain is built from TRBV30 and TRBJ1-2, with D unresolved. Germline assignment: CDR1 GTSNPN and CDR2 SVGIG (reference sequence). This CDR3 contains 12 residues. V was clipped by 2 bases and J by 7 bases, with 11 bases between them.

The DNA of the CDR3 is TGTGCCAGCAGCCAGATAAGGACTGCCAGCTTCCAAGAGACCCAGTACTTC. It specifies CASSQIRTASFQETQYF. V gene TRBV14 combines with J gene TRBJ2-5; a possible D gene is TRBD2 (5 bases). The CDR3 runs to 17 residues. Germline-derived CDR1 and CDR2 are SGHDN and FVKESK. Trimming stripped 3 bases from V and 1 base from J, with 18 bases between.

As regards this clone: The sample carries other DNA sequences with the same CDR3. The rearrangement uses TRBV5-1 and TRBJ2-1; D not certain. Germline-derived CDR1 and CDR2 are SGHRS and YFSETQ. V was trimmed by 0 bases and J by 0 bases, leaving 7 bases between them. This CDR3 is 15 amino acids long. The CDR3 nucleotides are TGCGCCAGCAGCTTGGAGGGAAGCTCCTACAATGAGCAGTTCTTC. Protein sequence: CASSLEGSSYNEQFF.

J is TRBJ2-7 and V is TRBV6-5; D is unclear. Trimming removed 6 bases at V and 2 bases at J, with 8 bases between. The germline CDR1 and CDR2 sequences are MNHEY and SVGAGI. The CDR3 runs 12 residues. The CDR3 sequence is CASSQLTYEQYF. The CDR3 DNA reads as TGTGCCAGCAGCCAGCTCACCTACGAGCAGTACTTC.

This sequence joins TRBV7-6 and TRBJ2-1; 7 nucleotides match TRBD2. The CDR3 is 14 amino acids. Germline V gene data show CDR1 as SGHVS and CDR2 as FNYEAQ. The trim removed 0 bases at V and 9 bases at J, leaving 5 bases unmatched. The CDR3 protein is CASSLAGGPSEQFF. CDR3 bases: TGTGCCAGCAGCTTAGCGGGAGGGCCATCTGAGCAGTTCTTC.

This clone has just a few counts. CDR3 coding DNA: TGTGCCAGCAGGACGTCTACAGGGGTTGGCGGCTACACCTTC. This codes for CASRTSTGVGGYTF. The chain carries TRBV28 and TRBJ1-2, with 7 positions matching TRBD1. Germline values: CDR1 MDHEN, CDR2 SYDVKM. The CDR3 is made up of 14 amino acids. Trimming cost V 6 bases and J 8 bases; bases outside gene matches: 12.

The J gene is TRBJ2-2, the V gene TRBV11-3, with 7 bases fitting TRBD1. The CDR3 has 15 amino acids. Trimming took 1 base from V and 5 from J; bases not matched to a gene: 4. Germline lookup yields CDR1 SGHNT and CDR2 YENEEA. The CDR3 coding sequence is TGTGCCAGCAGCTTAGTGGCAGGGGGTACCGGGGAGCTGTTTTTT. As protein: CASSLVAGGTGELFF.

To note about this clone: This same CDR3 is encoded by further DNA sequences in the sample. The genes are TRBV9 and TRBJ2-1, with a weak D call TRBD2 (6 bases). The germline V and J ends were trimmed by 0 bases and 2 bases, with 9 bases remaining between them. The CDR3 sequence is 15 residues long. Germline CDR1 SGDLS, CDR2 YYNGEE. This CDR3 is CASSVGGTTYNEQFF. CDR3 nucleotide sequence: TGTGCCAGCAGCGTAGGCGGGACGACCTACAATGAGCAGTTCTTC.